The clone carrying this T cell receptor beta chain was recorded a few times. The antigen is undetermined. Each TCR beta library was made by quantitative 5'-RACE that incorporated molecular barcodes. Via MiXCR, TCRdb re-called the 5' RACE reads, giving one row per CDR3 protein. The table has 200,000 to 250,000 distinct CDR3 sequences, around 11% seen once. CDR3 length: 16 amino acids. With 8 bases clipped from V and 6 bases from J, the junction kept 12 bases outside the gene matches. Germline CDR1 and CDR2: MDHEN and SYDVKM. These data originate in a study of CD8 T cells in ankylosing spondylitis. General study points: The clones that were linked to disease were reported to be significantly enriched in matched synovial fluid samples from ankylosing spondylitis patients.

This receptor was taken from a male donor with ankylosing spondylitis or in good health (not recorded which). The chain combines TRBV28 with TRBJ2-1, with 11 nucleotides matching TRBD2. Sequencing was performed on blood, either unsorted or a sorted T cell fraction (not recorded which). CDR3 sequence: CASEKVASGRSNEQFF. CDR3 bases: TGTGCCAGCGAAAAGGTTGCTAGCGGGAGGTCCAATGAGCAGTTCTTC.